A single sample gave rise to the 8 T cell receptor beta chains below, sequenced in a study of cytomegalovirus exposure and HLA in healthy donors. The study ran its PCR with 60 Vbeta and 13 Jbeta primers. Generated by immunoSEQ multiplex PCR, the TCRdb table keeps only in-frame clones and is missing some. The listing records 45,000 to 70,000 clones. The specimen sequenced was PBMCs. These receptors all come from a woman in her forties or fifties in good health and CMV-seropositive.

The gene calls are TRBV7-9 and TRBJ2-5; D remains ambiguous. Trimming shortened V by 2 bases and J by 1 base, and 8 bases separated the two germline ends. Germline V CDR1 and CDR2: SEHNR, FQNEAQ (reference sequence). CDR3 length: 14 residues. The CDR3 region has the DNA TGTGCCAGCAGCTTATGGGCCTTCCAAGAGACCCAGTACTTC. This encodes CASSLWAFQETQYF. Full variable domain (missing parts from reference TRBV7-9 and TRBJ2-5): DTGVSQNPRHKITKRGQNVTFRCDPISEHNRLYWYRQTLGQGPEFLTYFQNEAQLEKSRLLSDRFSAERPKGSFSTLEIQRTEQGDSAMYLCASSLWAFQETQYFGPGTRLLVL.

CDR3 bases: TGTGCCAGCAGTGTCTCGACAGGGGTCACAGATACGCAGTATTTT. Translation: CASSVSTGVTDTQYF. The J gene is TRBJ2-3, the V gene TRBV25-1, with TRBD1 matching 8 bases. CDR3 length equals 15 residues. The germline V gene has CDR1 MGHDK and CDR2 SYGVNS. J lost 2 bases, V lost 4 bases, and 5 bases had no gene match.

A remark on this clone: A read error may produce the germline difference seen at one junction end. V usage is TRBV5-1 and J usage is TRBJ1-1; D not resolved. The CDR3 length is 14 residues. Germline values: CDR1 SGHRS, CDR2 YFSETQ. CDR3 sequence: CASSLAPKDTEAFF. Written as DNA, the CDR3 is TGCGCCAGCAGCTTGGCCCCGAAAGACACGGAAGCTTTCTTT.

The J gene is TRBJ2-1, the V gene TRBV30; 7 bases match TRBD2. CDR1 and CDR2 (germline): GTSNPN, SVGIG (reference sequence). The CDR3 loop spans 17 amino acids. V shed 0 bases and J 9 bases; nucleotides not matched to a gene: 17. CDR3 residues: CAWSVEVQGGSYSEQFF. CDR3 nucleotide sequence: TGTGCCTGGAGTGTAGAGGTCCAGGGCGGGAGTTATAGTGAGCAGTTCTTC. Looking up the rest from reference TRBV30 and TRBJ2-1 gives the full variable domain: SQTIHQWPATLVQPVGSPLSLECTVEGTSNPNLYWYRQAAGRGLQLLFYSVGIGQISSEVPQNLSASRPQDRQFILSSKKLLLSDSGFYLCAWSVEVQGGSYSEQFFGPGTRLTVL.

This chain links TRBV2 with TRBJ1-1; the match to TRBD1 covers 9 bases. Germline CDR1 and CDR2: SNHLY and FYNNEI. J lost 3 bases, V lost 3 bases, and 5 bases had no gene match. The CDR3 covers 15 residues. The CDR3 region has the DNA TGTGCCAGCAGTGATTTCGGGACAGGGTACACTGAAGCTTTCTTT. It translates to CASSDFGTGYTEAFF.

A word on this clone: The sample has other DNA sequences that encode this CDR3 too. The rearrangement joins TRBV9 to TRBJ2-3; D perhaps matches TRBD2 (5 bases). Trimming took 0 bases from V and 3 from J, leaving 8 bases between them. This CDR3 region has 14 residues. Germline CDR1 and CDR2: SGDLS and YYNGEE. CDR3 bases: TGTGCCAGCAGCGTAGTTTCGGGAACAGATACGCAGTATTTT. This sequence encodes CASSVVSGTDTQYF. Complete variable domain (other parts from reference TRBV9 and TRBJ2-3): DSGVTQTPKHLITATGQRVTLRCSPRSGDLSVYWYQQSLDQGLQFLIQYYNGEERAKGNILERFSAQQFPDLHSELNLSSLELGDSALYFCASSVVSGTDTQYFGPGTRLTVL.

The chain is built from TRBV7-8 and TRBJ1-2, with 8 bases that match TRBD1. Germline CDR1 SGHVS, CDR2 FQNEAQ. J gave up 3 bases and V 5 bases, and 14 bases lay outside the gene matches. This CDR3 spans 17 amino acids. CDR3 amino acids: CASSRLYVGQGDYGYTF. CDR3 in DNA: TGTGCCAGCAGCCGACTTTACGTAGGACAGGGAGACTATGGCTACACCTTC.

The CDR3 region is CASSSPSSYNSPLHF. The CDR3 DNA reads as TGTGCCAGCAGCTCCCCTAGCTCCTATAATTCACCCCTCCACTTT. The chain couples TRBV6-1 to TRBJ1-6; D is ambiguous. Trimming stripped 6 bases from V and 0 bases from J, with 9 bases between. Germline V lookup: CDR1 MNHNS, CDR2 SASEGT. The CDR3 consists of 15 residues.